These T cell receptor beta chains were read from a single sample in a study of T-cell memory formation after mild COVID-19. Each CDR3 protein gets one entry after TCRdb re-called the 5' RACE reads with MiXCR. The table has about 600,000 distinct CDR3 sequences, approximately 21% seen once. What was sequenced was PBMCs or a T cell subset sorted from them (not recorded which). These receptors were taken from an adult woman who had mild COVID-19 (a few samples of this study predate the infection). Cell type and time point are not known. CDR3s include the opening cysteine and the closing phenylalanine or tryptophan. Each record gives: J gene, D gene, clone size, V gene, CDR3 protein, CDR3 DNA. D genes are given only for firm matches. Clone size is not always given. Where it is, it says once, few, many or a class for expanded clones.

J gene: TRBJ2-5; D gene: TRBD1; clone size: .; V gene: TRBV19; CDR3 protein: CASSILGTGAQETQYF; CDR3 DNA: TGTGCCAGTAGTATACTTGGGACAGGGGCTCAAGAGACCCAGTACTTC
J gene: TRBJ1-1; D gene: .; clone size: .; V gene: TRBV4-1; CDR3 protein: CASSQGPDTEAFF; CDR3 DNA: TGCGCCAGCAGCCAAGGTCCGGACACTGAAGCTTTCTTT
J gene: TRBJ1-1; D gene: TRBD1; clone size: few; V gene: TRBV7-8; CDR3 protein: CASSLAPRGYTEAFF; CDR3 DNA: TGTGCCAGCAGCTTAGCGCCCAGGGGGTACACTGAAGCTTTCTTT
J gene: TRBJ2-3; D gene: TRBD2; clone size: .; V gene: TRBV29-1; CDR3 protein: CSAEGLVGATDTQYF; CDR3 DNA: TGCAGCGCCGAGGGACTAGTGGGAGCCACAGATACGCAGTATTTT
J gene: TRBJ2-1; D gene: TRBD1; clone size: few; V gene: TRBV12-3/TRBV12-4; CDR3 protein: CASSSPGQGFNEQFF; CDR3 DNA: TGTGCCAGCAGTTCTCCGGGACAGGGTTTTAATGAGCAGTTCTTC
J gene: TRBJ2-2; D gene: .; clone size: .; V gene: TRBV24-1; CDR3 protein: CATSDPGSTGELFF; CDR3 DNA: TGTGCCACCAGTGATCCAGGGAGCACCGGGGAGCTGTTTTTT
J gene: TRBJ2-7; D gene: .; clone size: .; V gene: TRBV3-2; CDR3 protein: CASSQKAGLSGYEQYF; CDR3 DNA: TGTGCCAGCAGCCAAAAAGCGGGACTATCGGGCTACGAGCAGTACTTC
J gene: TRBJ2-1; D gene: TRBD2; clone size: .; V gene: TRBV29-1; CDR3 protein: CSVDREGAYNEQFF; CDR3 DNA: TGCAGCGTTGACCGGGAGGGGGCCTACAATGAGCAGTTCTTC
J gene: TRBJ2-3; D gene: .; clone size: .; V gene: TRBV7-9; CDR3 protein: CASSSTPADTQYF; CDR3 DNA: TGTGCCAGCAGCTCGACCCCGGCAGATACGCAGTATTTT
J gene: TRBJ2-5; D gene: TRBD2; clone size: .; V gene: TRBV7-2; CDR3 protein: CASSLRTSGSETQYF; CDR3 DNA: TGTGCCAGCAGCTTAAGGACTAGCGGGTCAGAGACCCAGTACTTC
J gene: TRBJ1-1; D gene: .; clone size: few; V gene: TRBV29-1; CDR3 protein: CSVTGQPNTEAFF; CDR3 DNA: TGCAGCGTTACCGGACAGCCGAACACTGAAGCTTTCTTT
J gene: TRBJ1-1; D gene: .; clone size: .; V gene: TRBV12-3/TRBV12-4; CDR3 protein: CASSTEGLMNTEAFF; CDR3 DNA: TGTGCCAGCAGTACTGAGGGACTTATGAACACTGAAGCTTTCTTT
J gene: TRBJ2-2; D gene: TRBD1; clone size: .; V gene: TRBV24-1; CDR3 protein: CATSDPRTGATGELFF; CDR3 DNA: TGTGCCACCAGTGACCCTCGGACAGGGGCCACCGGGGAGCTGTTTTTT
J gene: TRBJ2-1; D gene: TRBD2; clone size: .; V gene: TRBV7-9; CDR3 protein: CASSPRTSGIFNEQFF; CDR3 DNA: TGTGCCAGCAGCCCCCGGACTAGCGGGATTTTCAATGAGCAGTTCTTC
J gene: TRBJ1-4; D gene: .; clone size: few; V gene: TRBV14; CDR3 protein: CASSPGGSRTEKLFF; CDR3 DNA: TGTGCCAGCAGCCCCGGGGGGAGTCGGACTGAAAAACTGTTTTTT
J gene: TRBJ2-2; D gene: TRBD1; clone size: .; V gene: TRBV29-1; CDR3 protein: CSVKQGRNTGELFF; CDR3 DNA: TGCAGCGTTAAACAGGGGCGGAACACCGGGGAGCTGTTTTTT
J gene: TRBJ2-1; D gene: .; clone size: few; V gene: TRBV20-1; CDR3 protein: CSARDTASLGQFF; CDR3 DNA: TGCAGTGCTAGAGATACCGCTAGCTTAGGGCAGTTCTTC
J gene: TRBJ2-1; D gene: TRBD1; clone size: .; V gene: TRBV5-1; CDR3 protein: CASTDRGPSYNEQFF; CDR3 DNA: TGCGCCAGCACGGACAGGGGGCCTTCCTACAATGAGCAGTTCTTC
J gene: TRBJ1-2; D gene: .; clone size: .; V gene: TRBV5-1; CDR3 protein: CASRPSGQTYYTF; CDR3 DNA: TGCGCCAGCAGACCCAGTGGACAGACTTACTACACCTTC
J gene: TRBJ2-5; D gene: .; clone size: .; V gene: TRBV7-2; CDR3 protein: CASSSSSETQYF; CDR3 DNA: TGTGCCAGCAGCTCCTCGTCGGAGACCCAGTACTTC
J gene: TRBJ2-7; D gene: TRBD1; clone size: few; V gene: TRBV5-1; CDR3 protein: CASSSLDRMEQYF; CDR3 DNA: TGCGCCAGCAGCTCCTTGGACAGGATGGAGCAGTACTTC
J gene: TRBJ2-1; D gene: .; clone size: .; V gene: TRBV18; CDR3 protein: CASSPDRRWGDSTEQFF; CDR3 DNA: TGTGCCAGCTCACCCGACCGTCGATGGGGAGATAGTACTGAGCAGTTCTTC
J gene: TRBJ2-3; D gene: TRBD1; clone size: .; V gene: TRBV29-1; CDR3 protein: CSVVQGAITDTQYF; CDR3 DNA: TGCAGCGTTGTACAGGGGGCTATTACAGATACGCAGTATTTT